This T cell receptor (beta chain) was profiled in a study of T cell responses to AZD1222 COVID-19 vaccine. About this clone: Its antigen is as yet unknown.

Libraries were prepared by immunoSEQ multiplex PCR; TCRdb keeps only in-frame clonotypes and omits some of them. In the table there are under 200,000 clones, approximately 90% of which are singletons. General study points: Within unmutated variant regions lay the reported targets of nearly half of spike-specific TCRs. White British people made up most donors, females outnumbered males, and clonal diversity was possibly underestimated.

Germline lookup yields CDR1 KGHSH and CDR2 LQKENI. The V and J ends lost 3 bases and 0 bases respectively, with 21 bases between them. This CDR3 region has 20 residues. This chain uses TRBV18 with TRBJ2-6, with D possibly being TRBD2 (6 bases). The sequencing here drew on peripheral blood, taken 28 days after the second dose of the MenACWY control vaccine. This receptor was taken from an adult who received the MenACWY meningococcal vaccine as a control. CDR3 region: CASSPTTLAGSPSGANVLTF. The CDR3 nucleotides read TGTGCCAGCTCACCTACTACCTTGGCGGGATCCCCCTCTGGGGCCAACGTCCTGACTTTC.